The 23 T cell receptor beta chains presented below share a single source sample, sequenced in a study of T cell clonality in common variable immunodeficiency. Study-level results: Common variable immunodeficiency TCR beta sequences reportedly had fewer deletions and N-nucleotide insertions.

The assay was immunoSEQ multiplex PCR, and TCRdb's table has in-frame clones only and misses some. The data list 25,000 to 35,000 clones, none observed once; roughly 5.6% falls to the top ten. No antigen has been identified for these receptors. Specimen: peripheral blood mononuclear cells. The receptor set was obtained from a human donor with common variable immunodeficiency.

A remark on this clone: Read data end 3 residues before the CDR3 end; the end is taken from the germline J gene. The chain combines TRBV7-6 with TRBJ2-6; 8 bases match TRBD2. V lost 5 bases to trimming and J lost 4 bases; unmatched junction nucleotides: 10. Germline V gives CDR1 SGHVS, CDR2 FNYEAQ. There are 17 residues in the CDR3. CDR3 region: CASSPPRGAYGANVLTF. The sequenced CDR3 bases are TGTGCCAGCAGCCCCCCGCGGGGGGCTTACGGGGCCAACGTC.

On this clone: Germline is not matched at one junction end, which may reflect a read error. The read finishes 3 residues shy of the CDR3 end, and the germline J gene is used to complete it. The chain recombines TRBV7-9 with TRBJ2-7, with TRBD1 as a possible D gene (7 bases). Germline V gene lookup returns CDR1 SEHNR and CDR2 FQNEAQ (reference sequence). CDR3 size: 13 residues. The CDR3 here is CSSGGDRHDEQYF. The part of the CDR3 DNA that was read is TGTTCCAGCGGAGGGGACAGACACGACGAG.

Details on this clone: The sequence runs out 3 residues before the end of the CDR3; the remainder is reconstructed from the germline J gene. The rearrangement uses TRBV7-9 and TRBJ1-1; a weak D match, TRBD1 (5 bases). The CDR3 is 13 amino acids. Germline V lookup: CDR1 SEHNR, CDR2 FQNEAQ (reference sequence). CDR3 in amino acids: CASSQPKAGEAFF. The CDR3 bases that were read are TGTGCCAGCAGCCAACCAAAAGCAGGGGAA.

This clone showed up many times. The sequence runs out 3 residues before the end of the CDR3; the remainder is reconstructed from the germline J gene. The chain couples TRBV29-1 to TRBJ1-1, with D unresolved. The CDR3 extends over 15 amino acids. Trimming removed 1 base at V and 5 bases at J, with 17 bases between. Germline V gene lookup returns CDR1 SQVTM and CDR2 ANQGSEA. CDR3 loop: CSVEVMGLLKTEAFF. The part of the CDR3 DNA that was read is TGCAGCGTTGAAGTAATGGGCCTACTCAAGACTGAA.

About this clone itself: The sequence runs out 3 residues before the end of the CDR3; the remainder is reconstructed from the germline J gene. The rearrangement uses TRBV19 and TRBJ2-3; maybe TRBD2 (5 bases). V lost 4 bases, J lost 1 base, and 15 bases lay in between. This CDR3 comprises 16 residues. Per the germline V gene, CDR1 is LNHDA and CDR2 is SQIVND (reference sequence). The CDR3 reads CASSTVRLQRTDTQYF. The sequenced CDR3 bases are TGTGCCAGTAGTACCGTCCGACTACAGCGCACAGATACG.

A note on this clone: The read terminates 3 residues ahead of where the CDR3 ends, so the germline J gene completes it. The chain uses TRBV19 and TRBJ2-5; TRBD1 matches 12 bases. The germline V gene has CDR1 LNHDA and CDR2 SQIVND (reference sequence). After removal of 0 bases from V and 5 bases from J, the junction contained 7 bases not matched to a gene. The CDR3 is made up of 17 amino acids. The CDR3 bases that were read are TGTGCCAGTAGTATAGATCTCGGGACAGGGGGCCTGGAGACC. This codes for CASSIDLGTGGLET. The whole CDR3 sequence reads CASSIDLGTGGLETQYF.

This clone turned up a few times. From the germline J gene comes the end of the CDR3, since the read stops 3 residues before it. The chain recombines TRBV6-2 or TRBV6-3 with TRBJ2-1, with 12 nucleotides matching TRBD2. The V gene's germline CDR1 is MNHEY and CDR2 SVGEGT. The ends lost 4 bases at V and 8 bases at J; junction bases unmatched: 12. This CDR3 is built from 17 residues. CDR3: CASSWRASGGAVDEQFF. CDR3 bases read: TGTGCCAGCAGTTGGAGGGCTAGCGGGGGGGCTGTTGATGAG.

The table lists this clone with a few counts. The DNA read from the CDR3 is TGTGCCAGCAGCCTAAAACAGGGATCCACAGATACG. It codes for CASSLKQGSTDT. The CDR3 in its entirety is CASSLKQGSTDTQYF. The chain employs TRBV5-6 and TRBJ2-3; D is possibly TRBD1 (6 bases). The read terminates 3 residues before the CDR3 end, so the remaining end is supplied by the germline J gene. This CDR3 comprises 15 residues. Trimming removed 4 bases at V and 2 bases at J, with 14 bases between. Germline CDR1 SGHDT, CDR2 YYEEEE.

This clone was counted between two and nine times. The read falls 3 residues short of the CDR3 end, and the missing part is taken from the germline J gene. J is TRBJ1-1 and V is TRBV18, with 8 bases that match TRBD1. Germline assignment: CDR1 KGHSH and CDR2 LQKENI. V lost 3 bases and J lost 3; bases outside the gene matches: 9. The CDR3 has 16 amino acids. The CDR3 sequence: CASSPRGQGTHTEAFF. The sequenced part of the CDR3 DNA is TGTGCCAGCTCACCTCGTGGACAGGGTACGCACACTGAA.

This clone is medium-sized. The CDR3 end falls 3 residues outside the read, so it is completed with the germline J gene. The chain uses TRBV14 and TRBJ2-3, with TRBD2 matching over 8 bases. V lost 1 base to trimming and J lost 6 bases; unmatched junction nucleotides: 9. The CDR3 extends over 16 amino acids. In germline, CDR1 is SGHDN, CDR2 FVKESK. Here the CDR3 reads CASSQGGAGEADTQYF. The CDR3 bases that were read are TGTGCCAGCAGCCAAGGTGGAGCGGGGGAAGCTGATACG.

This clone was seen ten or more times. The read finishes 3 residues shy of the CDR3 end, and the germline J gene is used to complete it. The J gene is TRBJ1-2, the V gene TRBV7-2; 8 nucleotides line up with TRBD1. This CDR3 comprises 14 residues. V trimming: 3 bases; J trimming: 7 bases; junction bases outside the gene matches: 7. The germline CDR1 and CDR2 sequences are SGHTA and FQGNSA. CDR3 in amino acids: CASSLAQGASGYTF. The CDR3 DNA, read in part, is TGTGCCAGCAGCTTGGCGCAGGGGGCAAGTGGC.

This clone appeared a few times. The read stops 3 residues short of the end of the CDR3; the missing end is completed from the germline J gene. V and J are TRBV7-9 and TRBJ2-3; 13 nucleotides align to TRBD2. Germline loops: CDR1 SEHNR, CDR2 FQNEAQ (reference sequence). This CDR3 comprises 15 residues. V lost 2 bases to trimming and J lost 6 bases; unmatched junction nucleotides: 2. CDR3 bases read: TGTGCCAGCAGCTTAACGACTAGCGGGGGGGATACG. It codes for CASSLTTSGGDT. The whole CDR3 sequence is CASSLTTSGGDTQYF.

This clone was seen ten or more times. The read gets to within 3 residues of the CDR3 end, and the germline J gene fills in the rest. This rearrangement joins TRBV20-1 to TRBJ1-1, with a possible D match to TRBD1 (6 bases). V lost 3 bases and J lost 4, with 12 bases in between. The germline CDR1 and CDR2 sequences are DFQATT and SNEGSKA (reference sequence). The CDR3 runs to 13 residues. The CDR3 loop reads CSASRDIGTEAFF. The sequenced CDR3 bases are TGCAGTGCTAGTAGGGACATAGGCACTGAA.

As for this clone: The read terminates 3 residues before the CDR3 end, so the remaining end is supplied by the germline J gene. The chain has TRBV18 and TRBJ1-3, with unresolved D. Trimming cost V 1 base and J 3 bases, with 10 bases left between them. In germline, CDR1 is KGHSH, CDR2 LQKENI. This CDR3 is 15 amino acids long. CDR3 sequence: CASSPRPAVGNTIYF. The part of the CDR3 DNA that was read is TGTGCCAGCTCACCACGTCCCGCGGTTGGAAACACC.

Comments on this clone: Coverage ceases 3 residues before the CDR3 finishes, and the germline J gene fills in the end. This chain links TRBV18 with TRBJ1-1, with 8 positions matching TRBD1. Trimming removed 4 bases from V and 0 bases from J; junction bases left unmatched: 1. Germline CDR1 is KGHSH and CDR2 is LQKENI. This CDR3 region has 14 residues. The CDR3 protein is CASSRQGMNTEAFF. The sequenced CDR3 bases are TGTGCCAGCTCACGACAGGGGATGAACACTGAA.

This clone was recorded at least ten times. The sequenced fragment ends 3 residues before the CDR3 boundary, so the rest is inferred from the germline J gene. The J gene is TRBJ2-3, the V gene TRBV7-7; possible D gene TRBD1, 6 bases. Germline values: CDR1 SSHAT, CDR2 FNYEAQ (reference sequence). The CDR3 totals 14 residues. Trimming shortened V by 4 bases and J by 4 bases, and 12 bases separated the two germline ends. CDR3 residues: CASSSTDRPDTQYF. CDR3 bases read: TGTGCCAGCAGCTCGACGGACAGACCAGATACG.

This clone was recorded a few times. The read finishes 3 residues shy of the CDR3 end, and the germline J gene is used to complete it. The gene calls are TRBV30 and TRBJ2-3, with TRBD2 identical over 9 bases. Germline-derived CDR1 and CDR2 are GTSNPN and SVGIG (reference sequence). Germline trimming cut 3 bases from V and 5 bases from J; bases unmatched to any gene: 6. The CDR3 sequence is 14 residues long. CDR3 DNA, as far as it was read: TGTGCCTGGAGCGGCGGGGGGGCACAAGATACG. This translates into CAWSGGGAQDT. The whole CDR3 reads CAWSGGGAQDTQYF.

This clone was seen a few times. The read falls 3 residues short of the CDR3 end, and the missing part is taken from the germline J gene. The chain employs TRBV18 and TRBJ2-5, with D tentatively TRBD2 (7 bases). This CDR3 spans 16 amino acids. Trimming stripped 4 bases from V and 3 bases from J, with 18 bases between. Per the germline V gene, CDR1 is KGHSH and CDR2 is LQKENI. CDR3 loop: CASSQLGGPQKETQYF. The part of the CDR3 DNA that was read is TGTGCCAGCTCACAGCTCGGGGGGCCCCAAAAAGAGACC.

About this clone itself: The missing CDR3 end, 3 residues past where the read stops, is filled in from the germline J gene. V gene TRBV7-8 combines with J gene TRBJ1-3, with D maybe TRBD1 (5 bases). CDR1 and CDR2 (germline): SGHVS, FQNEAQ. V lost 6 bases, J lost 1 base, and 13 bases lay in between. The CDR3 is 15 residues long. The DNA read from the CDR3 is TGTGCCAGCAGATCCCATCAGGGATCTGGAAACACC. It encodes CASRSHQGSGNT. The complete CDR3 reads CASRSHQGSGNTIYF.

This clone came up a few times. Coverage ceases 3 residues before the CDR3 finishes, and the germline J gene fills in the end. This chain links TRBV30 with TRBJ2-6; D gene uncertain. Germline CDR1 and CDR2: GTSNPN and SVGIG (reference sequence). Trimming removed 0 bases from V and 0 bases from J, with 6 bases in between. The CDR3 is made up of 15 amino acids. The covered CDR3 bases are TGTGCCTGGAGTGTCCCTTACTCTGGGGCCAACGTC. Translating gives CAWSVPYSGANV. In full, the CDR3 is CAWSVPYSGANVLTF.

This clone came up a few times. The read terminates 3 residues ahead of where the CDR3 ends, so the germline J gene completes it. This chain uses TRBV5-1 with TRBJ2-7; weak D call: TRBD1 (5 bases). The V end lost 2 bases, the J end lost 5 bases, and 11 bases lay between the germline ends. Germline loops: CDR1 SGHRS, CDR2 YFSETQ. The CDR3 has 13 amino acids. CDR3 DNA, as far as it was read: TGCGCCAGCAGCTTCGACAGTCCCCACGAG. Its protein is CASSFDSPHE. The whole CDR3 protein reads CASSFDSPHEQYF. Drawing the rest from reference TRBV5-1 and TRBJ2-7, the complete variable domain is KAGVTQTPRYLIKTRGQQVTLSCSPISGHRSVSWYQQTPGQGLQFLFEYFSETQRNKGNFPGRFSGRQFSNSRSEMNVSTLELGDSALYLCASSFDSPHEQYFGPGTRLTVT.

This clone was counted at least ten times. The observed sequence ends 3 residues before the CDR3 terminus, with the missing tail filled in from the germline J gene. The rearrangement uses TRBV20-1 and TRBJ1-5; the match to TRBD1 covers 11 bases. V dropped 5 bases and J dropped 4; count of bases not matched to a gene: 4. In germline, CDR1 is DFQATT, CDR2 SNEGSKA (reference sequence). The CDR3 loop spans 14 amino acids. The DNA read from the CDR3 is TGCAGTGCTCTCCGGGACAGGGGGAATCAGCCC. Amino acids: CSALRDRGNQP. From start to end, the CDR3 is CSALRDRGNQPQHF.

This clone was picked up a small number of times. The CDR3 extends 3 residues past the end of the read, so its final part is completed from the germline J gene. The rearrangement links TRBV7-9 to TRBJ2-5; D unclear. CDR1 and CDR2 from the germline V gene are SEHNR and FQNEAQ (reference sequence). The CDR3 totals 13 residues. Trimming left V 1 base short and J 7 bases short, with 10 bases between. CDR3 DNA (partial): TGTGCCAGCAGCTTAGGCGGAGCGAGGACC. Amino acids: CASSLGGART. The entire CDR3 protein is CASSLGGARTQYF.